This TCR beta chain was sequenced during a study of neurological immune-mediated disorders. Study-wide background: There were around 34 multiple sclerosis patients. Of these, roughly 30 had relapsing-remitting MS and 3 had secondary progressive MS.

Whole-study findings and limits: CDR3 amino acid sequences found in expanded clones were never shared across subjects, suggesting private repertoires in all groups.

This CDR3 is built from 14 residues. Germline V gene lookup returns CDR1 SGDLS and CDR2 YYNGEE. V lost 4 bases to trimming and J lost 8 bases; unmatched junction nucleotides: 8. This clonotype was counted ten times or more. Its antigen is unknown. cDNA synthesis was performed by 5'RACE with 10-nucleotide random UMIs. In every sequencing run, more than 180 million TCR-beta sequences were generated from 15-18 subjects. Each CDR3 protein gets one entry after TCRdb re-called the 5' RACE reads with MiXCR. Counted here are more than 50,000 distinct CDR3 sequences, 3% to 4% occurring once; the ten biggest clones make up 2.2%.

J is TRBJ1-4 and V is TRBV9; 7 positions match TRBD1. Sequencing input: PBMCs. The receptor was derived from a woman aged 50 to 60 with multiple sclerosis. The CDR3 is CASSPSTGTEKLFF. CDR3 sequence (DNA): TGTGCCAGCAGCCCCTCGACAGGGACAGAAAAACTGTTTTTT.